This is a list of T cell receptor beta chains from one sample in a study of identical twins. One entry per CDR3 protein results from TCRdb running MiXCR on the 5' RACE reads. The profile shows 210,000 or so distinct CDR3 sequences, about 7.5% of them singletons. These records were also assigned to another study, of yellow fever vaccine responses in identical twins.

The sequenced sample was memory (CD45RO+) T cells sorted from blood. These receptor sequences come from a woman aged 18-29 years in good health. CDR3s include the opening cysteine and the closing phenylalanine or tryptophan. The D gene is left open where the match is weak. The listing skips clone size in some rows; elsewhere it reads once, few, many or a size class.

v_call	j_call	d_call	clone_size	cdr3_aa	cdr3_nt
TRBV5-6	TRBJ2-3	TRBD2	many	CASSRTSGGAGYTQYF	TGTGCCAGCAGCCGGACTAGCGGGGGGGCCGGCTACACGCAGTATTTT
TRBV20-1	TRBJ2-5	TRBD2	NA	CSAIAGTSKIETQYF	TGCAGTGCAATTGCCGGGACTAGTAAGATCGAGACCCAGTACTTC
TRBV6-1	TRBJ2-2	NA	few	CASGPTPSQGNTGELFF	TGTGCCAGCGGACCAACCCCCTCCCAAGGCAACACCGGGGAGCTGTTTTTT
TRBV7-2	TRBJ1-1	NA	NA	CASSYSAGDNTEAFF	TGTGCCAGCAGCTACTCAGCGGGGGATAACACTGAAGCTTTCTTT
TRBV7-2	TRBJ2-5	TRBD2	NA	CASSKAGARETQYF	TGTGCCAGCAGCAAGGCGGGAGCGAGAGAGACCCAGTACTTC
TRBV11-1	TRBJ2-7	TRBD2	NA	CASSRTSGGTLYEQYF	TGTGCCAGCAGCCGAACCAGCGGGGGGACTCTCTACGAGCAGTACTTC
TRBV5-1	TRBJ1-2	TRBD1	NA	CASSLTGEGYGYTF	TGCGCCAGCAGCTTGACAGGGGAAGGATATGGCTACACCTTC
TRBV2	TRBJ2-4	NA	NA	CASILGGGLAKNIQYF	TGTGCCAGCATTCTGGGGGGGGGCCTGGCCAAAAACATTCAGTACTTC
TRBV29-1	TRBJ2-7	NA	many	CSPKARSQTYEQYF	TGCAGCCCCAAGGCTCGATCCCAGACCTACGAGCAGTACTTC
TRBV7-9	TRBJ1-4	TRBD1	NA	CASSSLQGAGEKLFF	TGTGCCAGCAGCTCTCTACAGGGGGCCGGGGAAAAACTGTTTTTT
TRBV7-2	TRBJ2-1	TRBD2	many	CASSFLAGGNEQFF	TGTGCCAGCAGCTTCCTAGCGGGGGGCAATGAGCAGTTCTTC
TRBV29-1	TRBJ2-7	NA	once	CSVEEGFGQYF	TGCAGCGTTGAAGAGGGGTTCGGGCAGTACTTC
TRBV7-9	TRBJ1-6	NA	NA	CASSQTGVNSPLHF	TGTGCCAGCAGCCAGACCGGGGTTAATTCACCCCTCCACTTT
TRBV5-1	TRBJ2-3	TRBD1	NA	CASSQKDRGLGADTQYF	TGCGCCAGCAGCCAGAAAGACAGGGGCCTCGGGGCAGATACGCAGTATTTT
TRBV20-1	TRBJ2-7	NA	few	CSAGGDTTSDEQYF	TGCAGTGCTGGAGGGGACACCACCTCCGACGAGCAGTACTTC
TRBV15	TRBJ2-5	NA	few	CATSRRGRQETQYF	TGTGCCACCAGCAGACGGGGGAGGCAAGAGACCCAGTACTTC
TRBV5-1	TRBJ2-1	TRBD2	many	CASSWSSGARNSYNEQFF	TGCGCCAGCAGCTGGAGTAGCGGGGCCCGCAACTCCTACAATGAGCAGTTCTTC
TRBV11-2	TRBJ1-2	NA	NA	CASSLERAIGYTF	TGTGCCAGCAGCTTAGAGAGGGCTATTGGCTACACCTTC
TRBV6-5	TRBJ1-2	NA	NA	CASRGSVYGYTF	TGTGCCAGCAGAGGGTCAGTCTATGGCTACACCTTC
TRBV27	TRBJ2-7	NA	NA	CASSPTFHEQYF	TGTGCCAGCAGTCCCACTTTCCACGAGCAGTACTTC